The 21 T cell receptor beta chains given below trace back to one sample, sequenced in a study of early T cells in non-severe SARS-CoV-2 infection. TCRdb reprocessed the 5' RACE reads with MiXCR, giving one entry per CDR3 protein. The sample lists approximately 45,000 distinct CDR3 sequences, approximately 6.1% occurring once. The material sequenced was whole blood. The receptors were sampled from an adult who was a healthcare worker with PCR-confirmed SARS-CoV-2 infection or an uninfected control (not recorded which).

This chain joins TRBV5-4 and TRBJ2-1; tentatively, D is TRBD2 (6 bases). Trimming took 1 base from V and 7 from J, leaving 18 bases between them. The CDR3 has 16 residues. Germline CDR1 is SGHNT and CDR2 is YYREEE (reference sequence). CDR3 sequence: CASSLWLAEITNEQFF. CDR3 nucleotides: TGTGCCAGCAGCTTGTGGTTAGCGGAGATTACAAATGAGCAGTTCTTC.

The rearrangement links TRBV6-5 to TRBJ1-2, with D hard to call. Germline CDR1 MNHEY, CDR2 SVGAGI. V was trimmed by 0 bases and J by 2 bases, leaving 7 bases between them. The CDR3 has 14 amino acids. CDR3 sequence: CASSYSQVNYGYTF. Here the CDR3 DNA reads TGTGCCAGCAGTTACTCTCAAGTAAACTATGGCTACACCTTC.

This clonotype was counted many times. V usage is TRBV12-3 or TRBV12-4 and J usage is TRBJ2-3; 7 bases line up with TRBD1. Losses at the gene ends were 5 bases for V and 4 bases for J; bases not matched to a gene: 12. The CDR3 length is 16 residues. Written as DNA, the CDR3 is TGTGCCAGCAGTGGGAGTGTAGGGGGCGGCGCAGATACGCAGTATTTT. Translation: CASSGSVGGGADTQYF.

This clonotype has only a few counts. J is TRBJ2-5 and V is TRBV10-3; a possible D gene is TRBD2 (5 bases). V was shortened by 0 bases and J by 5 bases, with 10 bases between the two germline ends. The CDR3 consists of 14 residues. Germline CDR1 reads ENHRY; CDR2 reads SYGVKD. CDR3 DNA: TGTGCCATCAGTGAGTCGAGGACGGGGGAGACCCAGTACTTC. This encodes CAISESRTGETQYF.

The V call is TRBV30, the J call TRBJ2-7; D uncertain. Germline CDR1 and CDR2: GTSNPN and SVGIG (reference sequence). V gave up 3 bases and J gave up 5 bases, with 17 bases separating them. The CDR3 has 14 residues. The chain's CDR3 is CAWRAAGTINEQYF. The CDR3 bases are TGTGCCTGGAGGGCAGCCGGAACTATAAACGAGCAGTACTTC.

This clonotype was detected ten times or more. V usage is TRBV6-5 and J usage is TRBJ2-7; D is perhaps TRBD1 (6 bases). Looked up from germline, CDR1 is MNHEY and CDR2 is SVGAGI. CDR3 length: 14 residues. V lost 2 bases to trimming and J lost 0 bases, with 8 bases between them. For the CDR3, the DNA is TGTGCCAGCAGTTACAGGGGGAGCTCCTACGAGCAGTACTTC. This sequence encodes CASSYRGSSYEQYF.

This clonotype was detected many times. The chain employs TRBV20-1 and TRBJ1-6, with 10 bases identical to TRBD1. The CDR3 is 15 residues long. Trimming cost V 6 bases and J 4 bases; bases outside gene matches: 6. The germline V gene has CDR1 DFQATT and CDR2 SNEGSKA (reference sequence). Here the CDR3 reads CSAVTGGAYNSPLHF. In DNA form, the CDR3 reads TGCAGTGCCGTGACAGGGGGCGCGTATAATTCACCCCTCCACTTT.

This clonotype was observed a few times. The CDR3 DNA reads TGTGCCAGCCGGGACGCCACAGGGAATTGGACGTCTGGAAACACCATATATTTT. Encoded protein: CASRDATGNWTSGNTIYF. The chain links TRBV28 to TRBJ1-3; D perhaps matches TRBD1 (6 bases). CDR1 is MDHEN and CDR2 is SYDVKM in the germline V gene. The CDR3 totals 18 residues. Trimming took off 8 bases at V and 1 base at J, with 24 bases between the two ends.

At least ten counts were recorded for this clonotype. The chain links TRBV12-3 or TRBV12-4 to TRBJ2-7, with D hard to call. This CDR3 comprises 13 residues. Trimming removed 7 bases from V and 2 bases from J, with 12 bases in between. The CDR3 sequence is CASTVYGTYEQYF. The DNA of the CDR3 is TGTGCCAGCACAGTATATGGAACCTACGAGCAGTACTTC.

This clonotype was observed many times. CDR3 region: CASSEAAGGRGYTF. The CDR3 DNA reads as TGTGCCAGCAGTGAAGCGGCAGGGGGCCGCGGCTACACCTTC. The chain combines TRBV6-1 with TRBJ1-2; 8 positions agree with TRBD1. V lost 0 bases to trimming and J lost 8 bases; unmatched junction nucleotides: 5. CDR1 is MNHNS and CDR2 is SASEGT in the germline V gene. This CDR3 region has 14 residues.

This clonotype was detected a few times. The V call is TRBV5-6, the J call TRBJ2-3, with 12 bases identical to TRBD2. The ends lost 5 bases at V and 3 bases at J; junction bases unmatched: 7. Germline assignment: CDR1 SGHDT and CDR2 YYEEEE. CDR3 size: 16 residues. The CDR3 spells CASRSRLAGETDTQYF. The CDR3 DNA reads TGTGCCAGCAGATCTCGACTAGCGGGGGAGACAGATACGCAGTATTTT.

This clonotype came up many times. The chain combines TRBV12-3 or TRBV12-4 with TRBJ2-5, with D hard to call. The germline V and J ends were trimmed by 5 bases and 4 bases, with 5 bases remaining between them. The CDR3 extends over 11 amino acids. In nucleotides, the CDR3 is TGTGCCAGCAGTAAATTAGAGACCCAGTACTTC. Amino acid sequence: CASSKLETQYF.

This clonotype was found a few times. The chain employs TRBV10-3 and TRBJ2-2; D may be TRBD2 (6 bases). V lost 3 bases and J 0 bases, leaving 11 bases between the germline ends. The CDR3 has 16 residues. Germline V lookup: CDR1 ENHRY, CDR2 SYGVKD. This chain's CDR3 is CAISDSWGANTGELFF. The CDR3 region has the DNA TGTGCCATCAGTGACTCTTGGGGGGCGAACACCGGGGAGCTGTTTTTT.

The table lists this clonotype with many counts. The rearrangement joins TRBV25-1 to TRBJ2-2; D might be TRBD2 (5 bases). With 3 bases removed from V and 3 bases from J, the gap between germline ends came to 11 bases. CDR3 length: 15 amino acids. Germline V gene lookup returns CDR1 MGHDK and CDR2 SYGVNS. This chain's CDR3 is CASSDGSLDTGELFF. CDR3 sequence (DNA): TGTGCCAGCAGTGATGGGAGTCTCGACACCGGGGAGCTGTTTTTT.

This clonotype occurred many times. This chain uses TRBV6-6 with TRBJ1-1, with D hard to call. CDR1 MNHNY and CDR2 SVGAGI come from the germline V gene (reference sequence). V was shortened by 0 bases and J by 3 bases, with 2 bases between the two germline ends. This CDR3 has 12 amino acids. This chain's CDR3 is CASSYSDTEAFF. CDR3 in DNA: TGTGCCAGCAGTTACTCAGACACTGAAGCTTTCTTT.

This clonotype was detected many times. The rearrangement links TRBV6-1 to TRBJ2-5; possibly TRBD1 for D (5 bases). This CDR3 has 13 amino acids. Germline-derived CDR1 and CDR2 are MNHNS and SASEGT. Trimming took 5 bases from V and 4 from J, leaving 11 bases between them. DNA for the CDR3: TGTGCCAGCAGTTCGGACAACCGAGAGACCCAGTACTTC. Its translation is CASSSDNRETQYF.

With respect to this clonotype: A read error is possible here, since a much larger clone lies one base away. The genes are TRBV5-1 and TRBJ1-6; D gene ambiguous. Germline lookup yields CDR1 SGHRS and CDR2 YFSETQ. The CDR3 loop spans 16 amino acids. The CDR3 loop reads CVSSSGMGSYNSPLHF. The DNA of the CDR3 is TGCGTCAGCAGCTCTGGTATGGGCTCCTATAATTCACCCCTCCACTTT.

This clonotype has ten or more counts. This chain links TRBV24-1 with TRBJ2-2; 7 bases map to TRBD1. The CDR3 totals 14 residues. V was clipped by 4 bases and J by 3 bases; unmatched bases: 1. Germline V gene sequence: CDR1 KGHDR, CDR2 SFDVKD. The CDR3 is CATSEDRDTGELFF. CDR3 nucleotides: TGTGCCACCAGTGAAGACAGGGACACCGGGGAGCTGTTTTTT.

This clonotype has more than one count but fewer than ten. The rearrangement joins TRBV21-1 to TRBJ1-6. TRBV21-1 is a recognized pseudogene. The CDR3 spans 18 residues. Written as DNA, the CDR3 is TGTGCCAGCAGCAAATGTGACAATCCAAGCTCCTATAATTCACCCCTCCACTTT. The encoded protein is CASSKCDNPSSYNSPLHF.

This clonotype was recorded many times. V gene TRBV6-5 combines with J gene TRBJ2-3; TRBD2 might be the D (5 bases). The germline gives CDR1 MNHEY, CDR2 SVGAGI. CDR3 size: 14 residues. Trimming removed 6 bases at V and 1 base at J, with 11 bases between. The DNA for the CDR3 is TGTGCCAGCAGGTCCCCGCGGGGCACAGATACGCAGTATTTT. Residues: CASRSPRGTDTQYF.

At least ten counts were recorded for this clonotype. The chain is built from TRBV5-4 and TRBJ2-7; 7 positions agree with TRBD2. J lost 3 bases, V lost 3 bases, and 12 bases had no gene match. The CDR3 is made up of 16 amino acids. The germline V gene encodes CDR1 SGHNT and CDR2 YYREEE (reference sequence). The CDR3: CASSSAGGGVVYEQYF. DNA for the CDR3: TGTGCCAGCAGCTCCGCTGGGGGAGGGGTGGTCTACGAGCAGTACTTC.